What follows describes a single T cell receptor (beta chain). The antigen is undetermined. At the DNA level, this CDR3 is encoded by other sequences in the same sample as well. The table came from immunoSEQ multiplex PCR; TCRdb's copy has only in-frame clones and leaves some out. Of approximately 270,000 clones listed, around 92% are singletons. This specimen comes from a study of T cell responses to AZD1222 COVID-19 vaccine. Germline assignment: CDR1 MDHEN and CDR2 SYDVKM. Between the trimmed V and J ends, which lost 4 bases and 4 bases, there was a span of 13 bases. The CDR3 spans 14 residues. The analysis combined second doses at about 4 or about 12 weeks. Regarding the study as a whole: Receipt of two AZD1222 doses was followed by a rise in Spike-specific TCR breadth and depth. Without day 14 samples, only post-peak T cell repertoires were studied. Females made up more of the donors, who were largely white British, and clonal diversity may have come out too low.

This TCR was sampled from an adult who received the AZD1222 COVID-19 vaccine. The chain couples TRBV28 to TRBJ1-2; no clear D. Sequencing was performed on peripheral blood, taken 28 days after the second AZD1222 dose. In nucleotides, the CDR3 is TGTGCCAGCAGTTCGGGCCAAGCTTCCTATGGCTACACCTTC. The encoded protein is CASSSGQASYGYTF.